The entry that follows covers one T cell receptor beta chain sequence. The source of the sample is a study of blood T cell repertoires in COVID-19. Study in general: Acute and convalescent COVID-19 samples came from the United States, Italy and Spain. T cells, B-cell-depleted T cells, or PBMCs supplied cDNA or gDNA.

The authors' processing: Nucleated cell number was recorded as an estimate derived from reference gene primer amplification. The table came from immunoSEQ multiplex PCR; TCRdb's copy has only in-frame clones and leaves some out. V and J calls and clone size are those listed in that table; D and trimming were worked out from the DNA. This table holds around 150,000 clones, 80% to 85% found once. Germline V gives CDR1 MNHEY, CDR2 SVGEGT. Trimming shortened V by 6 bases and J by 6 bases, and 17 bases separated the two germline ends. This CDR3 comprises 14 residues. The source material was peripheral blood. The genes are TRBV6-2 or TRBV6-3 and TRBJ1-1; TRBD1 might be the D (6 bases). This receptor was taken from an elderly woman with active or convalescent COVID-19. The CDR3 bases are TGTGCCAGCAGCAGGACAGTTGGATACCCTGAAGCTTTCTTT. Translating gives CASSRTVGYPEAFF.